These 2 T cell receptor beta chains were sequenced from one sample in a study of CD8+CD57+ T cells in acquired aplastic anemia. CDR3 and TCR beta VDJ profiling relied on a genomic DNA template. TCRdb reprocessed the reads with MiXCR, giving one entry per CDR3 protein. The sample consists of 200,000 or so distinct CDR3 sequences, 64% of them appearing once. Material: sorted CD4+, CD8+, or CD8+CD57+ T cells (not recorded which) from PBMCs. The receptors stem from a human donor with severe aplastic anemia or a healthy control (not recorded which).

This chain connects TRBV15 to TRBJ2-1, with D hard to call. Germline CDR1 is LNHNV and CDR2 is YYDKDF (reference sequence). V shed 0 bases and J shed 6 bases, with 15 bases lying between them. CDR3 length: 16 amino acids. CDR3 coding DNA: TGTGCCACCAGCAGAGATAGGGCCTCCTTGATCAATGAGCAGTTCTTC. It yields the protein CATSRDRASLINEQFF. Supplemented by reference TRBV15 and TRBJ2-1, the full variable domain reads DAMVIQNPRYQVTQFGKPVTLSCSQTLNHNVMYWYQQKSSQAPKLLFHYYDKDFNNEADTPDNFQSRRPNTSFCFLDIRSPGLGDTAMYLCATSRDRASLINEQFFGPGTRLTVL.

On this clonotype itself: The junction and the germline gene differ at one end; a read error may be behind it. The chain has TRBV20-1 and TRBJ2-2, with 9 bases matching TRBD2. Germline V gives CDR1 DFQATT, CDR2 SNEGSKA (reference sequence). The CDR3 has 14 residues. The CDR3 DNA sequence: TGCAGTGCGGCGGGGGGGTGGCACACCAGGGAGCTGTTTTTT. This codes for CSAAGGWHTRELFF.